This TCR beta chain appears in the sequencing data of a study of cytomegalovirus exposure and HLA in healthy donors. Study details: Earlier work reported approximately 100 million unique TCR beta sequences from about 190 million T cells. Study-wide findings and caveats: Likely technical artifact: a cluster of highly shared sequence variants.

Germline-derived CDR1 and CDR2 are GTSNPN and SVGIG (reference sequence). The CDR3 contains 12 residues. The germline V and J ends were trimmed by 8 bases and 5 bases, with 13 bases remaining between them. Comment on this clone: The antigen is not known.

The primer mix had 60 Vbeta and 13 Jbeta primers. TCRdb's copy holds only in-frame clones and misses some; the assay was immunoSEQ multiplex PCR. The listing contains some 130,000 clones. The sequence was obtained from a woman in her forties in good health and CMV-seropositive. Sequencing input: PBMCs. The rearrangement joins TRBV30 to TRBJ2-1; D is perhaps TRBD2 (5 bases). CDR3 sequence: CARGGPNNEQFF. The CDR3 DNA sequence: TGTGCCCGGGGTGGGCCCAACAATGAGCAGTTCTTC.